This T cell receptor beta chain was profiled in a study of CD8+ T cells in alopecia areata. This clone was recorded a few times. The treatment is: oral pan-JAK inhibitor, 5-10 mg twice daily. Sequencing templates came from extracted RNA that was reverse transcribed into cDNA. The data were produced by immunoSEQ multiplex PCR, yet TCRdb's version contains in-frame clones alone and is incomplete. The table records about 210,000 clones, about 57% of them present only once. The germline CDR1 and CDR2 sequences are SGHTA and FQGNSA. The CDR3 is made up of 15 amino acids. Trimming removed 3 bases at V and 5 bases at J, with 14 bases between.

The clonotype was recovered from a human donor with alopecia areata. The source was CD4+ T cells sorted from blood, collected at week 4, from a patient treated with tofacitinib. V usage is TRBV7-2 and J usage is TRBJ2-4; TRBD1 is a possible D gene (5 bases). This CDR3 is CASSLSGLQQNIQYF. Here the CDR3 DNA reads TGTGCCAGCAGCTTGTCAGGGTTACAACAAAACATTCAGTACTTC.